This T cell receptor (beta chain) was sequenced for a study of T cell repertoires in cytomegalovirus infection. Background on the study: CMV infection plus the matching HLA type was flagged by public TCR beta signatures. Broader study findings: Ex vivo responses were dominated by HLA-C-restricted CMV-specific TCR beta clonotypes. The study identified carriers of CMV plus the relevant HLA from cumulative public TCR beta family frequency.

TCRdb reanalysed the reads using MiXCR and keeps one entry per CDR3 protein. The sample has just over 450,000 distinct CDR3 sequences; 42% are singletons. CDR1 and CDR2 (germline): SGHVS, FQNEAQ. Trimming removed 5 bases from V and 3 bases from J, with 21 bases in between. The CDR3 sequence is 17 residues long. With respect to this clonotype: The antigen remains undetermined.

The sample in question was cultured PBMCs, obtained from culture after CMV antigen stimulation. This sequence joins TRBV7-8 and TRBJ2-3; either TRBD1 or TRBD2 may supply D (5 bases each). This sequence was found in a human donor in good health (CMV status not recorded). Some clones in this sample may be carry-over from other donors' samples. CDR3 DNA sequence: TGTGCCAGCAGCGCTACCTGGGGGTTAGCTATGACAGATACGCAGTATTTT. It codes for CASSATWGLAMTDTQYF.